What follows are 14 T cell receptor beta chains derived from one specimen sequenced in a study of cytomegalovirus exposure and HLA in healthy donors (dated by TCRdb to 2017 to 2019). Receptor amplification or capture employed the immunoSEQ multiplex PCR assay. A mixture of 60 forward primers for TCR Vbeta segments and 13 reverse primers for TCR Jbeta segments was used in the multiplex PCR. In TCRdb, the immuneACCESS table is reduced to in-frame sequences with V and J assigned. These tables do not hold every clone; where another copy was compared, an unresolved V gene accounts for under half, and the others remain unexplained. Here the sample has 120,000 or so clones; roughly 10% occur a single time. Together, the top ten hold approximately 4.5% of the sample. The sequenced material came from PBMCs. The receptor set was obtained from a young woman in good health and CMV-seropositive.

This chain joins TRBV6-1 and TRBJ1-4; tentative D call: TRBD1 (6 bases). V dropped 4 bases and J dropped 4 bases, with 13 bases sitting between them. Germline CDR1 and CDR2: MNHNS and SASEGT. CDR3 length: 15 residues. The chain's CDR3 is CASSVFGQINEKLFF. The CDR3 bases are TGTGCCAGCAGTGTTTTCGGACAGATTAATGAAAAACTGTTTTTT.

The chain couples TRBV9 to TRBJ2-5; D is possibly TRBD1 (6 bases). CDR3 length: 15 amino acids. Trimming shortened V by 3 bases and J by 4 bases, and 16 bases separated the two germline ends. The germline CDR1 and CDR2 sequences are SGDLS and YYNGEE. CDR3 bases: TGTGCCAGCAGCGAAGGGGGAGCGACCCTAGAGACCCAGTACTTC. Its translation: CASSEGGATLETQYF.

This clone was found a few times. The genes are TRBV27 and TRBJ2-1; the match to TRBD2 covers 8 bases. The CDR3 length is 15 residues. Germline CDR1 MNHEY, CDR2 SMNVEV (reference sequence). Unmatched junction bases numbered 7, after V lost 2 bases and J lost 7 bases. The CDR3 DNA sequence: TGTGCCAGCAGTTTAATAAGCGGGAGTTTGAATGAGCAGTTCTTC. Encoded protein: CASSLISGSLNEQFF.

The table lists this clone with a few counts. The chain links TRBV28 to TRBJ1-2; weak D call: TRBD1 (5 bases). CDR3 length equals 15 residues. V was shortened by 5 bases and J by 8 bases, with 21 bases between the two germline ends. Germline lookup yields CDR1 MDHEN and CDR2 SYDVKM. This chain's CDR3 is CASSGAGRAGLGYTF. As DNA, the CDR3 is TGTGCCAGCAGTGGGGCGGGACGGGCGGGTCTCGGCTACACCTTC.

This chain connects TRBV15 to TRBJ2-3; TRBD2 matches 9 bases. V was pared by 5 bases and J by 2 bases, with 17 bases of the junction left unmatched. The CDR3 spans 19 residues. The germline gives CDR1 LNHNV, CDR2 YYDKDF (reference sequence). This CDR3 is CATSPTEAGGLGYTDTQYF. DNA of the CDR3: TGTGCCACCAGCCCTACAGAGGCGGGAGGGTTGGGATACACAGATACGCAGTATTTT.

This clone was detected only a few times. The chain carries TRBV7-3 and TRBJ2-7, with TRBD2 as a possible D gene (6 bases). V was shortened by 0 bases and J by 3 bases, with 6 bases between the two germline ends. The CDR3 consists of 13 residues. Germline CDR1 is SGHTA and CDR2 is FQGTGA. CDR3 amino acids: CASSLTGGYEQYF. In DNA, the CDR3 is TGTGCCAGCAGCTTAACGGGGGGCTACGAGCAGTACTTC.

The V gene is TRBV6-1, the J gene TRBJ1-1; 7 positions match TRBD1. Looked up from germline, CDR1 is MNHNS and CDR2 is SASEGT. V dropped 7 bases and J dropped 0; count of bases not matched to a gene: 2. CDR3 length equals 13 residues. CDR3 sequence: CASKDRVNTEAFF. The CDR3 nucleotides read TGTGCCAGCAAAGACAGGGTGAACACTGAAGCTTTCTTT.

This rearrangement joins TRBV30 to TRBJ1-6, with 8 bases identical to TRBD1. This CDR3 is built from 21 residues. Germline assignment: CDR1 GTSNPN and CDR2 SVGIG (reference sequence). V gave up 2 bases and J gave up 0 bases; unmatched junction bases: 18. The CDR3 here is CAWSKDRVSGGYSSYNSPLHF. Here the CDR3 DNA reads TGTGCCTGGAGTAAGGACAGGGTCAGCGGAGGGTACAGCTCCTATAATTCACCCCTCCACTTT.

This clone was observed a few times. The rearrangement joins TRBV29-1 to TRBJ2-1; D ambiguous. In germline, CDR1 is SQVTM, CDR2 ANQGSEA. This CDR3 is built from 12 residues. V lost 3 bases to trimming and J lost 6 bases, with 9 bases between them. CDR3 bases: TGCAGCGTTGACAACAAGTCCAATGAGCAGTTCTTC. Protein sequence: CSVDNKSNEQFF.

This clone was found a few times. This sequence joins TRBV19 and TRBJ2-7; D may be TRBD2 (5 bases). Between the trimmed V and J ends, which lost 4 bases and 3 bases, there was a span of 13 bases. The CDR3 has 14 residues. The germline V gene has CDR1 LNHDA and CDR2 SQIVND (reference sequence). CDR3 sequence reads: CASSTPGRDYEQYF. DNA of the CDR3: TGTGCCAGTAGTACACCAGGACGGGACTACGAGCAGTACTTC.

The V and J genes are TRBV5-1 and TRBJ2-1, with TRBD1 identical over 10 bases. Unmatched junction bases numbered 3, after V lost 2 bases and J lost 4 bases. The CDR3 is made up of 15 amino acids. The V gene's germline CDR1 is SGHRS and CDR2 YFSETQ. The DNA of the CDR3 is TGCGCCAGCAGCTTAGGACAGGGGGAGTACAATGAGCAGTTCTTC. Protein product: CASSLGQGEYNEQFF.

J is TRBJ2-1 and V is TRBV7-3; 14 bases agree with TRBD2. Trimming at V came to 5 bases and at J to 5 bases, leaving 14 bases not matched to a gene. Germline V lookup: CDR1 SGHTA, CDR2 FQGTGA. This CDR3 contains 19 residues. In nucleotides, the CDR3 is TGTGCCAGCAGCCCCAGCGGGACTAGCGGGAGTCACCCGCACAATGAGCAGTTCTTC. This sequence encodes CASSPSGTSGSHPHNEQFF.

This clone came up a few times. This chain links TRBV5-1 with TRBJ2-1, with 8 nucleotides matching TRBD2. CDR3 length: 16 amino acids. The junction had 5 bases not matched to a gene; V was cut back by 3 bases and J by 0 bases. In germline, CDR1 is SGHRS, CDR2 YFSETQ. In DNA, the CDR3 is TGCGCCAGCAGCTGGGGCCTAGCGGGCTCCTACAATGAGCAGTTCTTC. It yields the protein CASSWGLAGSYNEQFF.

This chain joins TRBV4-1 and TRBJ2-7; D might be TRBD2 (7 bases). V lost 2 bases and J lost 2, with 16 bases in between. CDR1 is MGHRA, CDR2 YSYEKL, per germline. The CDR3 sequence is 16 residues long. The CDR3 reads CASSQIDGGGPYEQYF. In DNA form, the CDR3 reads TGCGCCAGCAGCCAAATTGACGGCGGGGGCCCCTACGAGCAGTACTTC.